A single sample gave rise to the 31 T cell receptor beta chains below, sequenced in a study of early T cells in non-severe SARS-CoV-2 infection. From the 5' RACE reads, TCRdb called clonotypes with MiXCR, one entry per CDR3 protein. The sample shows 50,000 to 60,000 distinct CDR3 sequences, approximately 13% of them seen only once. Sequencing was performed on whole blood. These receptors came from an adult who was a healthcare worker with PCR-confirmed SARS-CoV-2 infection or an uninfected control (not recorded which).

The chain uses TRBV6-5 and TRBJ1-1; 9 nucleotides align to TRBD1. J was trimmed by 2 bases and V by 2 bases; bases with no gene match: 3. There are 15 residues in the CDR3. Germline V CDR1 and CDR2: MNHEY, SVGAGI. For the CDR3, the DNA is TGTGCCAGCAGTTACGAGGGACAGGGAAACACTGAAGCTTTCTTT. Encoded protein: CASSYEGQGNTEAFF.

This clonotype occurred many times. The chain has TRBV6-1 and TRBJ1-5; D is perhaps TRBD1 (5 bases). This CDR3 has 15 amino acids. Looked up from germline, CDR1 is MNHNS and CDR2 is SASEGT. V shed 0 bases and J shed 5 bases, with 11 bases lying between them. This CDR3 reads CASSEAGGLDQPQHF. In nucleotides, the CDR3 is TGTGCCAGCAGTGAAGCGGGGGGTTTGGATCAGCCCCAGCATTTT.

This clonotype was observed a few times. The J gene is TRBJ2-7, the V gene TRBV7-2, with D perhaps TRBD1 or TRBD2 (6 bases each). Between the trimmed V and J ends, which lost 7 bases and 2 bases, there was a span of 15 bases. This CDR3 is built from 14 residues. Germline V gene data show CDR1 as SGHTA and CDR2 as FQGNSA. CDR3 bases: TGTGCCAGCACCTGGGGGGCGGGGACCTACGAGCAGTACTTC. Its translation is CASTWGAGTYEQYF. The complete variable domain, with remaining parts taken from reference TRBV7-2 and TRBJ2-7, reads GAGVSQSPSNKVTEKGKDVELRCDPISGHTALYWYRQSLGQGLEFLIYFQGNSAPDKSGLPSDRFSAERTGGSVSTLTIQRTQQEDSAVYLCASTWGAGTYEQYFGPGTRLTVT.

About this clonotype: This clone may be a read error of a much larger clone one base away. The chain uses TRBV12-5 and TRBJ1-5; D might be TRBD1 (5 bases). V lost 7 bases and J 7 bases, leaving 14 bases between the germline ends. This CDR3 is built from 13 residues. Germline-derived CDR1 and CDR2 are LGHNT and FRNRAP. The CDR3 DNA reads TGTGCTAGTGAAGGGGCAAGGGGCCAGCCCCAGCATTTT. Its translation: CASEGARGQPQHF.

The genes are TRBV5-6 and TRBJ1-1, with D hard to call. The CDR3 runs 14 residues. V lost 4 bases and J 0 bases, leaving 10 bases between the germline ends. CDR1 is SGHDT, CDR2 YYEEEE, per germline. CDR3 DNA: TGTGCCAGCAGCGAGACTGGAGTGAACACTGAAGCTTTCTTT. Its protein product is CASSETGVNTEAFF.

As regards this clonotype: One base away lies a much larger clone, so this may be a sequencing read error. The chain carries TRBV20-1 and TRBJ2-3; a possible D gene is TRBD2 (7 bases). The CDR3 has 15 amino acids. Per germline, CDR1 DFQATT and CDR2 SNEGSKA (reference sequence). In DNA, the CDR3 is TGCAGTGCTGACCCTGGGAGGGGGGCCGGAGATACGGAGTATTTT. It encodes CSADPGRGAGDTEYF.

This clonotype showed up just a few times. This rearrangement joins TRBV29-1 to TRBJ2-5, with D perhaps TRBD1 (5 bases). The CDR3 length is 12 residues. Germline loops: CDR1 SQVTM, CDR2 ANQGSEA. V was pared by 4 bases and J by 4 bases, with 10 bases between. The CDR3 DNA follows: TGCAGCGTTGGATCAGGGCGAGAGACCCAGTACTTC. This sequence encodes CSVGSGRETQYF. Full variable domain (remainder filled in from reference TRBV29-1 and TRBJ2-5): SAVISQKPSRDICQRGTSLTIQCQVDSQVTMMFWYRQQPGQSLTLIATANQGSEATYESGFVIDKFPISRPNLTFSTLTVSNMSPEDSSIYLCSVGSGRETQYFGPGTRLLVL.

The CDR3 region has the DNA TGCAGTGCTAGGACGGTGAACACTGAAGCTTTCTTT. Translating it yields CSARTVNTEAFF. The chain has TRBV20-1 and TRBJ1-1, with unresolved D. With 3 bases removed from V and 0 bases from J, the gap between germline ends came to 5 bases. The CDR3 sequence is 12 residues long. Germline CDR1 and CDR2: DFQATT and SNEGSKA (reference sequence).

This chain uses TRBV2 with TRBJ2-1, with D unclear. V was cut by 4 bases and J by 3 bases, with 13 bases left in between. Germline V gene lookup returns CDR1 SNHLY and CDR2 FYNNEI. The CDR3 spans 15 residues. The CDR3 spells CASSVTSSYYNEQFF. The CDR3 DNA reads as TGTGCCAGCAGTGTAACCTCTTCGTACTACAATGAGCAGTTCTTC. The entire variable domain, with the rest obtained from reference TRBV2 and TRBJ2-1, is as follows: EPEVTQTPSHQVTQMGQEVILRCVPISNHLYFYWYRQILGQKVEFLVSFYNNEISEKSEIFDDQFSVERPDGSNFTLKIRSTKLEDSAMYFCASSVTSSYYNEQFFGPGTRLTVL.

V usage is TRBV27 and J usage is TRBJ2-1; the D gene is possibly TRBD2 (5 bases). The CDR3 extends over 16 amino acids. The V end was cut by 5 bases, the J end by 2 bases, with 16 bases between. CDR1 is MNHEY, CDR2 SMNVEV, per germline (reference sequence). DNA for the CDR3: TGTGCCAGCAGTGATCTAGTAGGCGGGCCCTACAATGAGCAGTTCTTC. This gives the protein CASSDLVGGPYNEQFF.

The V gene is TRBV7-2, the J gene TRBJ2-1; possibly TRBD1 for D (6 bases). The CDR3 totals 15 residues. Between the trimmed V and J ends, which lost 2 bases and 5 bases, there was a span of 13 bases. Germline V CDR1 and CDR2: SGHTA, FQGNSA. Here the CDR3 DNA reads TGTGCCAGCAGCTTATACGACAGGTTAAACAATGAGCAGTTCTTC. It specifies CASSLYDRLNNEQFF.

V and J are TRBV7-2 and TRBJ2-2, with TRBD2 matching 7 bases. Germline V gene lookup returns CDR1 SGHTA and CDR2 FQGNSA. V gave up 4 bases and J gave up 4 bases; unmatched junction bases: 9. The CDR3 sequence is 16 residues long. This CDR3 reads CASSSRELRVTGELFF. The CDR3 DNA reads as TGTGCCAGCAGCTCGCGGGAGCTTAGGGTCACCGGGGAGCTGTTTTTT.

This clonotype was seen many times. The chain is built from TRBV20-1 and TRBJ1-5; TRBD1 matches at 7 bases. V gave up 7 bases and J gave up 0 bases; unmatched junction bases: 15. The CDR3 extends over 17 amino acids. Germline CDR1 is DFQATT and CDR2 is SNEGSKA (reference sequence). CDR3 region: CSVFHADRDHSNQPQHF. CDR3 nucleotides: TGCAGTGTCTTCCACGCCGACAGGGACCATAGCAATCAGCCCCAGCATTTT.

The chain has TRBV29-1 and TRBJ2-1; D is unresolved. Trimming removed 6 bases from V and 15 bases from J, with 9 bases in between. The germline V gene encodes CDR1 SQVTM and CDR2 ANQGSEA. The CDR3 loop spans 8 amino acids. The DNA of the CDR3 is TGCAGCGTGTTTCCATCGTTCTTC. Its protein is CSVFPSFF.

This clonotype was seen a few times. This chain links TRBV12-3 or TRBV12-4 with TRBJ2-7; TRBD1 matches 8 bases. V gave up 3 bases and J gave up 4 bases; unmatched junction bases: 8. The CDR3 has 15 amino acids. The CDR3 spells CASSFSQGEGYEQYF. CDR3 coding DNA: TGTGCCAGCAGTTTTTCACAGGGGGAAGGATACGAGCAGTACTTC.

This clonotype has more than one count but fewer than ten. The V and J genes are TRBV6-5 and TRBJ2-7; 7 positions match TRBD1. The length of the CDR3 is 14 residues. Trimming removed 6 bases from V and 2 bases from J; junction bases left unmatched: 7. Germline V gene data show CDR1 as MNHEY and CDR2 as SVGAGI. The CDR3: CASRATGTAYEQYF. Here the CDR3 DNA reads TGTGCCAGCAGGGCGACAGGGACAGCCTACGAGCAGTACTTC.

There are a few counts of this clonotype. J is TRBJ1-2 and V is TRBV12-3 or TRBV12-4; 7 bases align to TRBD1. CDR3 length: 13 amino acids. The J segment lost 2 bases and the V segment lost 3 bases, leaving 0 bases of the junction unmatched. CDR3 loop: CASSLTGNYGYTF. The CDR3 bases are TGTGCCAGCAGTTTGACAGGGAACTATGGCTACACCTTC.

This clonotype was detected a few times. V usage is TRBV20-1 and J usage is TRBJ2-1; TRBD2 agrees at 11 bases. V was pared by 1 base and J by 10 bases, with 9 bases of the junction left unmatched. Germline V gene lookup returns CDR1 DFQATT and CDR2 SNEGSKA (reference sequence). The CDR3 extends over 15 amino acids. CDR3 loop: CSARVGTSGPTEQFF. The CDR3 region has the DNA TGCAGTGCTAGAGTTGGGACTAGCGGCCCGACAGAGCAGTTCTTC.

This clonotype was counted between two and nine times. The CDR3 spells CASSYGHTSYNEQFF. CDR3 bases: TGTGCCAGCAGTTATGGACATACCTCCTACAATGAGCAGTTCTTC. The rearrangement uses TRBV6-2 or TRBV6-3 and TRBJ2-1; D may be TRBD1 (5 bases). The CDR3 runs to 15 residues. CDR1 and CDR2 from the germline V gene are MNHEY and SVGEGT. V gave up 3 bases and J gave up 0 bases, with 9 bases separating them.

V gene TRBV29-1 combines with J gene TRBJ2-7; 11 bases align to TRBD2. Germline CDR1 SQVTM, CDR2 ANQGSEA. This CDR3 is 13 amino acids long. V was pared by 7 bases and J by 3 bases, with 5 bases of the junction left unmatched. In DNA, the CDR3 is TGCAGCGCTACTACTAGCGGGGGCTACGAGCAGTACTTC. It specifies CSATTSGGYEQYF.

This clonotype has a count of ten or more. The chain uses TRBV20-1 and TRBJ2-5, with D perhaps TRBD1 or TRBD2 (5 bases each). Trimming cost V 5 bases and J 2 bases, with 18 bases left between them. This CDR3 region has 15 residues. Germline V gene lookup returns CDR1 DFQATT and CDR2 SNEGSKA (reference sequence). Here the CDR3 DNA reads TGCAGTGCTCTCCGGGACCCCGGACCACAAGAGACCCAGTACTTC. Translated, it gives CSALRDPGPQETQYF.

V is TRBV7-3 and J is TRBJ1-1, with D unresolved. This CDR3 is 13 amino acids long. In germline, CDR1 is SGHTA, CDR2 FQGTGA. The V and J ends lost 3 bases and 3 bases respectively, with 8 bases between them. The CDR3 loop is CASSLRQHTEAFF. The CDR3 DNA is TGTGCCAGCAGCTTGCGGCAGCACACTGAAGCTTTCTTT.

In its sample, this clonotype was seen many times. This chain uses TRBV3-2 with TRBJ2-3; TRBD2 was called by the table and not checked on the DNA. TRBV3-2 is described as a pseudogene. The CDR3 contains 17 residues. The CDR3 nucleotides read TGTGCCAGCAGCCAAGATCCACTAGTCGGTACAGGAGATACGCAGTATTTT. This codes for CASSQDPLVGTGDTQYF.

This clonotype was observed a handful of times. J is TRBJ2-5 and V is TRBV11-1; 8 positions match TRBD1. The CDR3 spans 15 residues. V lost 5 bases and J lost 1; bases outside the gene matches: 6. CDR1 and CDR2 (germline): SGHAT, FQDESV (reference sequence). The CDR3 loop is CASSTRTGPQETQYF. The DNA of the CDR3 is TGTGCCAGCAGCACCCGGACAGGGCCCCAAGAGACCCAGTACTTC.

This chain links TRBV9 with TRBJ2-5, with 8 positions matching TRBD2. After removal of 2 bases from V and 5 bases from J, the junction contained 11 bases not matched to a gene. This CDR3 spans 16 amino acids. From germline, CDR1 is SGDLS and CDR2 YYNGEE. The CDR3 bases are TGTGCCAGCAGCGTGGGAACTAGCGGTGGAGTGGAGACCCAGTACTTC. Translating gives CASSVGTSGGVETQYF.

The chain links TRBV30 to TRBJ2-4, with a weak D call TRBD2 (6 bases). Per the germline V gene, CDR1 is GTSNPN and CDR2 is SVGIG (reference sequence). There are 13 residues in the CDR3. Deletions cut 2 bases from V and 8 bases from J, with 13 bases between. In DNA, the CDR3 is TGTGCCTGGAGTCGGAGGGAACGGGACATTCAGTACTTC. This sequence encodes CAWSRRERDIQYF.

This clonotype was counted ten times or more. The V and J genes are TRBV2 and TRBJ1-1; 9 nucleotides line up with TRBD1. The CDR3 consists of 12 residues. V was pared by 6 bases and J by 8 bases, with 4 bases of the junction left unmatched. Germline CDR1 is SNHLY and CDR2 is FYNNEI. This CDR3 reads CASRADRGEAFF. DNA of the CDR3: TGTGCCAGCAGGGCGGACAGGGGAGAAGCTTTCTTT.

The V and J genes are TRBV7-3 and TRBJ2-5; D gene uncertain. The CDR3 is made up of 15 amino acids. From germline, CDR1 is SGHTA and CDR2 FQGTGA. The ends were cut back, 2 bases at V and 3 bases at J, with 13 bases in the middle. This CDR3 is CASSLGRRREETQYF. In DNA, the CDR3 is TGTGCCAGCAGCTTAGGTCGGCGAAGGGAAGAGACCCAGTACTTC.

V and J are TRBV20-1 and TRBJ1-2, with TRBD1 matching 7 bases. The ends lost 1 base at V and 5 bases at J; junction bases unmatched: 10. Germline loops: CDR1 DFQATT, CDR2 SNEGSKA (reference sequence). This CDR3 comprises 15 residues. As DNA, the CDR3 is TGCAGTGCTAGAGGGATGGACAGGACTCCGTATGGCTACACCTTC. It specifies CSARGMDRTPYGYTF.

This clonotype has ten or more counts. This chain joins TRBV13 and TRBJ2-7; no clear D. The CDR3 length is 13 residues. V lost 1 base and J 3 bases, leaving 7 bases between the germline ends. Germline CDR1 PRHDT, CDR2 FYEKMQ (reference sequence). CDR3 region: CASSLEGYYEQYF. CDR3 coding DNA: TGTGCCAGCAGCTTAGAGGGTTACTACGAGCAGTACTTC. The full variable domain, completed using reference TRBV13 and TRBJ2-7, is AAGVIQSPRHLIKEKRETATLKCYPIPRHDTVYWYQQGPGQDPQFLISFYEKMQSDKGSIPDRFSAQQFSDYHSELNMSSLELGDSALYFCASSLEGYYEQYFGPGTRLTVT.

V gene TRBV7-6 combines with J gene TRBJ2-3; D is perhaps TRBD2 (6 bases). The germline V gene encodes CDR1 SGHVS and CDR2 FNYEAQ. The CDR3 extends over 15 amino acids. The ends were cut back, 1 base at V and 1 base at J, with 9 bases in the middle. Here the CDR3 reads CASSLGWGGTDTQYF. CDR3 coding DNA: TGTGCCAGCAGCTTAGGATGGGGGGGCACAGATACGCAGTATTTT.